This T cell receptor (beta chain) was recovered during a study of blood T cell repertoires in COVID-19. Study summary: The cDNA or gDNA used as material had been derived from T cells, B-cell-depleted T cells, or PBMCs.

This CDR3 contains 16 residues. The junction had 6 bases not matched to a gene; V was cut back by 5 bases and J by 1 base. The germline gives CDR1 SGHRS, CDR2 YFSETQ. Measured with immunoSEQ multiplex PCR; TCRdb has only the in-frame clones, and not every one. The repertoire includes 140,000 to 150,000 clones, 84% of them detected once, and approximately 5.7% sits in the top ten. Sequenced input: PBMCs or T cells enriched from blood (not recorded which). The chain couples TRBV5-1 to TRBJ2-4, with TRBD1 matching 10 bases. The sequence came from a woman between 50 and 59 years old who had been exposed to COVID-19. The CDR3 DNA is TGCGCCAGCAGGCCCCCGGGACAGGGGGCCAAAAACATTCAGTACTTC. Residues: CASRPPGQGAKNIQYF.